A selection of T cell receptor beta chains follows, all from one sample in a study of tumor-infiltrating lymphocytes in primary liver carcinoma. TCRdb reanalysed the multiplex PCR reads using MiXCR and keeps one entry per CDR3 protein. Of about 180,000 distinct CDR3 sequences listed, approximately 60% were seen once; the top ten hold roughly 76%. Material: peripheral blood. These TCRs come from a man in his forties with primary liver carcinoma and hepatitis B virus infection. Both conserved end residues are trimmed from each CDR3.

CDR3,J,V
ASRGQETQY,TRBJ2-5,TRBV10-3
ASSDRGMEYEQY,TRBJ2-7,TRBV2
ASSPPTDEQF,TRBJ2-1,TRBV13
ASSWGSEQY,TRBJ2-7,TRBV5-6
ASSQDNGTSGLPGSTDTQY,TRBJ2-3,TRBV14
VSSLYRVREEQY,TRBJ2-7,TRBV11-2
ALGGRANYGYT,TRBJ1-2,TRBV7-9
ASSLLEWDEQF,TRBJ2-1,TRBV11-3
ASSQTRLTGELF,TRBJ2-2,TRBV4-1
ASSQNNVGNSPLH,TRBJ1-6,TRBV14
ALRQGGYPGELF,TRBJ2-2,TRBV30
SVAGGDETEAF,TRBJ1-1,TRBV29-1
ASREPGLVETQY,TRBJ2-5,TRBV6-1
SVARDFPYNEQF,TRBJ2-1,TRBV29-1
ASSLDRDTEAF,TRBJ1-1,TRBV6-5
AIGESGSYEQY,TRBJ2-7,TRBV10-3
ASSYTSGSYEQY,TRBJ2-7,TRBV6-5
ASRTGLYCEQY,TRBJ2-7,TRBV28
ASSPDRVTNEKLF,TRBJ1-4,TRBV5-1
ASSAGGSAHNEQF,TRBJ2-1,TRBV5-1
ASNRGKFGGRARTSTDTQY,TRBJ2-3,TRBV10-1
ASSLGSLAAQVTRY,TRBJ2-5,TRBV11-2
ASSLEIQGVVTDTQY,TRBJ2-3,TRBV11-2
ASSQDLAGPSGANVLT,TRBJ2-6,TRBV4-2
ASSPRAGQNEQF,TRBJ2-1,TRBV6-5
ASSFGGYEQY,TRBJ2-7,TRBV12-3/TRBV12-4
ASGPPPTSGGPRVPLAKNIQY,TRBJ2-4,TRBV12-5
SDGAVEGQPQH,TRBJ1-5,TRBV29-1
SVEGPQWGAGRNTEAF,TRBJ1-1,TRBV29-1
ASSFGTGQYSNQPQH,TRBJ1-5,TRBV7-8
ASSFRDRAPAYEQY,TRBJ2-7,TRBV6-5
ASRSTGTDTQY,TRBJ2-3,TRBV14
ASSRTLNTEAF,TRBJ1-1,TRBV5-4
ASRPSPGHLQETQY,TRBJ2-5,TRBV5-8
SGSGGNSYNEQF,TRBJ2-1,TRBV29-1
ASSLWAGVGSYT,TRBJ1-2,TRBV28
ASSLLGIETRY,TRBJ2-5,TRBV28
ASSRGRDFNYEQY,TRBJ2-7,TRBV10-2
ASSLHGSYEQY,TRBJ2-7,TRBV11-2
ASTRGGTGRAADEQF,TRBJ2-1,TRBV5-4
AAHYSGANVLT,TRBJ2-6,TRBV6-1
ASSQEPGQTGETQY,TRBJ2-5,TRBV4-1
AISERTRGDEQF,TRBJ2-1,TRBV10-3
ASSSDRSYEQY,TRBJ2-7,TRBV11-1
ASSYAQSYGGTEAF,TRBJ1-1,TRBV6-2/TRBV6-3
ASMGMVSYEQY,TRBJ2-7,TRBV6-5
ASSQGTLAVGGETQY,TRBJ2-5,TRBV4-2
ASSLGHSGSQY,TRBJ2-5,TRBV5-5
SVENSGRAPGELS,TRBJ2-2,TRBV29-1
ASSPGLAGKGYEQY,TRBJ2-7,TRBV4-1
ASSGGLDNSPLH,TRBJ1-6,TRBV11-2
SVAVRLLNEQF,TRBJ2-1,TRBV29-1
ASSPSRFRVEQY,TRBJ2-7,TRBV6-5